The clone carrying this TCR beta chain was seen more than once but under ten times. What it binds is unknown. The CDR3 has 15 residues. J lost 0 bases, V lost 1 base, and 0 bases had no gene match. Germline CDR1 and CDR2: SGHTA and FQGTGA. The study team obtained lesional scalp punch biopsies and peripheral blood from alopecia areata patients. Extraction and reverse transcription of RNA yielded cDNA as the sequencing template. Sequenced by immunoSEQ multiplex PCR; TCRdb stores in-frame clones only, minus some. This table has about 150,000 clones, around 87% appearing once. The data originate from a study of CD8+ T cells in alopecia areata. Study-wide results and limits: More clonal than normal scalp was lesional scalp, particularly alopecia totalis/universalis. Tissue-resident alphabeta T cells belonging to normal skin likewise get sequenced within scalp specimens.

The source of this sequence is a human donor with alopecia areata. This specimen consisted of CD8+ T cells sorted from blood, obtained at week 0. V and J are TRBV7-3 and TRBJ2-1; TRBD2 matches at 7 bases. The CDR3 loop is CASSLSGSSYNEQFF. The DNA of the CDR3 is TGTGCCAGCAGCTTAAGCGGGAGCTCCTACAATGAGCAGTTCTTC. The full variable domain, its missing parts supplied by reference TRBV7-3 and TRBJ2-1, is GAGVSQTPSNKVTEKGKYVELRCDPISGHTALYWYRQSLGQGPEFLIYFQGTGAADDSGLPNDRFFAVRPEGSVSTLKIQRTERGDSAVYLCASSLSGSSYNEQFFGPGTRLTVL.